This T cell receptor beta chain was sequenced for a study of T cells in Graves' hyperthyroidism and ophthalmopathy. Points from the study as a whole: Most expanded thyroid clonotypes above 0.001 recurred in blood. Model-based prediction identified ophthalmopathy a median approximately 6.2 months prior to its onset.

Amplified regions were TCR beta CDR3 sequences from RNA transcripts. HTBI primers drove first-round RT-PCR of the TCR CDR3. TCRdb reanalysed the multiplex PCR reads using MiXCR and keeps one entry per CDR3 protein. This table holds about 640,000 distinct CDR3 sequences, more than 20% found once. Germline CDR1 and CDR2: SNHLY and FYNNEI. V lost 4 bases and J lost 0; bases outside the gene matches: 4. This CDR3 contains 15 residues. Concerning this clonotype itself: Its antigen is as yet unknown.

Ophthalmopathy patients had moderate-to-severe active disease, CAS ≥3, NOSPECS ≥4, and disease duration under 3 months. Diagnosing involved the use of clinical symptoms, serum thyroxine and TRAb, thyroid ultrasound and orbital computed tomography. The TCR sequence derives from a young man with Graves' ophthalmopathy. Source material: blood. The chain carries TRBV2 and TRBJ1-1; TRBD1 aligns across 8 bases. CDR3 nucleotides: TGTGCCAGCAGTGTTCAGGGGGCTCTGAACACTGAAGCTTTCTTT. Translated: CASSVQGALNTEAFF.